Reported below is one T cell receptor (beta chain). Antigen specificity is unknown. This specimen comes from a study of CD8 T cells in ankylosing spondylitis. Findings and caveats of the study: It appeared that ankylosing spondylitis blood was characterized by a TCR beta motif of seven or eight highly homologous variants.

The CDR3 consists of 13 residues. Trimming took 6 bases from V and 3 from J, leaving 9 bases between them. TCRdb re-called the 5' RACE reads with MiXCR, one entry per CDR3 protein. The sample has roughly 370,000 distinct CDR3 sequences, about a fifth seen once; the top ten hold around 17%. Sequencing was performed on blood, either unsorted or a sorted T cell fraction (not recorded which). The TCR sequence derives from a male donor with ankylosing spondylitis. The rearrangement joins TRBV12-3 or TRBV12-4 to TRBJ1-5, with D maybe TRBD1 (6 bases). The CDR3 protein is CASRWDNNQPQHF. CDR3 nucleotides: TGTGCCAGCAGGTGGGACAACAATCAGCCCCAGCATTTT.